A single sample is the source of the 17 T cell receptor beta chains below, sequenced in a study of technical replicates of blood from several donors. Produced via immunoSEQ multiplex PCR; TCRdb's table is partial and in-frame only. The data contain 65,000 to 90,000 clones, around 94% of them singletons. The specimen was T cells isolated from PBMCs. The receptors originated from a human donor in good health.

This chain uses TRBV5-1 with TRBJ1-1; D is possibly TRBD1 (5 bases). Looked up from germline, CDR1 is SGHRS and CDR2 is YFSETQ. The CDR3 sequence is 16 residues long. Trimming left V 4 bases short and J 0 bases short, with 16 bases between. CDR3 DNA sequence: TGCGCCAGCAGCCCCGGGGGTGGGGGGATGAACACTGAAGCTTTCTTT. This encodes CASSPGGGGMNTEAFF.

V usage is TRBV7-2 and J usage is TRBJ1-1; TRBD1 matches at 7 bases. This CDR3 has 13 residues. The germline V gene encodes CDR1 SGHTA and CDR2 FQGNSA. The V segment lost 2 bases and the J segment 8 bases; nucleotides outside the gene matches: 5. The chain's CDR3 is CASSLWDRGEAFF. Written as DNA, the CDR3 is TGTGCCAGCAGCTTATGGGACAGAGGCGAAGCTTTCTTT.

The chain joins TRBV9 to TRBJ2-1; 9 bases align to TRBD2. V was clipped by 2 bases and J by 5 bases; unmatched bases: 5. The CDR3 totals 15 residues. Looked up from germline, CDR1 is SGDLS and CDR2 is YYNGEE. This chain's CDR3 is CASSVIAGAHNEQFF. The CDR3 nucleotides read TGTGCCAGCAGCGTTATAGCGGGAGCGCACAATGAGCAGTTCTTC.

The V call is TRBV30, the J call TRBJ2-2; 8 bases line up with TRBD1. This CDR3 contains 14 residues. Germline CDR1 is GTSNPN and CDR2 is SVGIG (reference sequence). V shed 4 bases, J shed 1 base, and the junction held 2 bases outside the gene matches. The CDR3 DNA sequence: TGTGCCTGGACCGGGACAGGGAACACCGGGGAGCTGTTTTTT. Its protein is CAWTGTGNTGELFF.

The chain recombines TRBV9 with TRBJ2-1, with a possible D match to TRBD2 (6 bases). CDR1 and CDR2 from the germline V gene are SGDLS and YYNGEE. V lost 6 bases and J 3 bases, leaving 16 bases between the germline ends. The CDR3 has 15 residues. The DNA of the CDR3 is TGTGCCAGCACTCCCGTTAGCGGACACTACAATGAGCAGTTCTTC. Its translation is CASTPVSGHYNEQFF.

This chain joins TRBV6-1 and TRBJ1-4, with D perhaps matching TRBD1 (5 bases). Germline V gene lookup returns CDR1 MNHNS and CDR2 SASEGT. The V gene lost 1 base and the J gene lost 5 bases, with 11 bases spanning the gap. The CDR3 extends over 15 amino acids. In DNA, the CDR3 is TGTGCCAGCAGTGAAGTTTGGGGGGGAAATGAAAAACTGTTTTTT. Its protein is CASSEVWGGNEKLFF.

This clone has a single count. The chain is built from TRBV27 and TRBJ2-1; 8 nucleotides match TRBD1. J lost 0 bases, V lost 4 bases, and 2 bases had no gene match. CDR1 and CDR2 from the germline V gene are MNHEY and SMNVEV (reference sequence). The CDR3 extends over 15 amino acids. This CDR3 reads CASSWDRSSYNEQFF. The CDR3 DNA follows: TGTGCCAGCAGTTGGGACAGGTCCTCCTACAATGAGCAGTTCTTC.

The genes are TRBV6-5 and TRBJ1-1, with D possibly matching TRBD1 (6 bases). Trimming shortened V by 2 bases and J by 5 bases, and 15 bases separated the two germline ends. The length of the CDR3 is 15 residues. Looked up from germline, CDR1 is MNHEY and CDR2 is SVGAGI. CDR3 protein: CASSYHRTVDTEAFF. Written as DNA, the CDR3 is TGTGCCAGCAGTTACCATCGGACAGTCGATACTGAAGCTTTCTTT.

The V call is TRBV30, the J call TRBJ2-7, with a weak D call TRBD1 (6 bases). V dropped 2 bases and J dropped 3 bases, with 17 bases sitting between them. This CDR3 comprises 15 residues. Germline CDR1 is GTSNPN and CDR2 is SVGIG (reference sequence). CDR3 in amino acids: CAWSQGGQGLYEQYF. In DNA form, the CDR3 reads TGTGCCTGGAGTCAAGGGGGACAAGGACTCTACGAGCAGTACTTC.

The CDR3 spells CALGLLYEQYF. The CDR3 nucleotides are TGTGCCTTAGGACTCCTCTACGAGCAGTACTTC. This chain connects TRBV6-1 to TRBJ2-7; maybe TRBD2 (5 bases). Germline CDR1 MNHNS, CDR2 SASEGT. The CDR3 has 11 residues. Trimming took 11 bases from V and 3 from J, leaving 11 bases between them.

To note about this clone: Within the sample, other DNA sequences also encode this same CDR3. The V and J genes are TRBV13 and TRBJ2-7; 7 nucleotides match TRBD2. CDR3 length: 13 amino acids. After removal of 5 bases from V and 3 bases from J, the junction contained 4 bases not matched to a gene. Germline CDR1 PRHDT, CDR2 FYEKMQ (reference sequence). For the CDR3, the DNA is TGTGCCAGCAGCCTTAGCGGGTTCTACGAGCAGTACTTC. As protein: CASSLSGFYEQYF.

Turning to this clone: A read error may account for a junction end that differs from germline. This chain connects TRBV6-1 to TRBJ1-4; perhaps TRBD1 as D (5 bases). Germline V lookup: CDR1 MNHNS, CDR2 SASEGT. This CDR3 has 15 amino acids. The CDR3 loop reads CASSEAGASNQNLFF. The CDR3 region has the DNA TGTGCCAGCAGTGAAGCTGGGGCTTCGAACCAAAATCTGTTTTTT.

This chain links TRBV9 with TRBJ1-2, with a weak D call TRBD1 (6 bases). CDR3 length: 18 amino acids. The V gene lost 4 bases and the J gene lost 8 bases, with 30 bases spanning the gap. Germline lookup yields CDR1 SGDLS and CDR2 YYNGEE. In nucleotides, the CDR3 is TGTGCCAGCAGCTTATACTCAAATCTAGCCAGGGGACCCGTCGGCTACACCTTC. This translates into CASSLYSNLARGPVGYTF.

The chain couples TRBV19 to TRBJ2-1, with 9 bases that match TRBD1. CDR1 and CDR2 (germline): LNHDA, SQIVND (reference sequence). J lost 12 bases, V lost 6 bases, and 6 bases had no gene match. The CDR3 runs 12 residues. CDR3 sequence reads: CASSDRGLRQFF. CDR3 nucleotide sequence: TGTGCCAGTAGCGACAGGGGGTTGAGGCAGTTCTTC.

This chain connects TRBV19 to TRBJ2-3, with 8 bases lining up with TRBD2. CDR1 is LNHDA and CDR2 is SQIVND in the germline V gene (reference sequence). After removal of 2 bases from V and 2 bases from J, the junction contained 3 bases not matched to a gene. CDR3 length equals 15 residues. CDR3 sequence reads: CASSIIAGTTDTQYF. The CDR3 nucleotides read TGTGCCAGTAGTATAATAGCGGGAACCACAGATACGCAGTATTTT.

The V call is TRBV18, the J call TRBJ2-5; 9 nucleotides agree with TRBD2. This CDR3 has 14 residues. The germline gives CDR1 KGHSH, CDR2 LQKENI. Losses at the gene ends were 4 bases for V and 1 base for J; bases not matched to a gene: 1. The CDR3 sequence is CASSLLAGQETQYF. In nucleotides, the CDR3 is TGTGCCAGCTCACTACTAGCGGGCCAAGAGACCCAGTACTTC.

The J gene is TRBJ2-5, the V gene TRBV5-1; possibly TRBD1 for D (5 bases). The CDR3 is 13 residues long. Looked up from germline, CDR1 is SGHRS and CDR2 is YFSETQ. V gave up 5 bases and J gave up 5 bases, with 13 bases separating them. CDR3 nucleotides: TGCGCCAGCAGTCTAGGGGCAGGGGAGACCCAGTACTTC. Protein: CASSLGAGETQYF.